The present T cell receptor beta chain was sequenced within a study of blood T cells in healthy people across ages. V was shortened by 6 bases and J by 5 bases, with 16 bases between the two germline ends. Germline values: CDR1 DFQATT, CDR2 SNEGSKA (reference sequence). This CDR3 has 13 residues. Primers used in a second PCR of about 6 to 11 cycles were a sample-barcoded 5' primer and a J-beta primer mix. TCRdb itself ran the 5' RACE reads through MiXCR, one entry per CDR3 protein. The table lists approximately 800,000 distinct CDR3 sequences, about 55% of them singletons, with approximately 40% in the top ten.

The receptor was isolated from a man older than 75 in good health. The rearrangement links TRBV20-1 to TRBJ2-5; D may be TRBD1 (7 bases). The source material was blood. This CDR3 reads CSAWDAGQETQYF. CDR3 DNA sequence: TGCAGTGCGTGGGACGCGGGACAGGAGACCCAGTACTTC.